The 9 T cell receptor beta chains in this list originate from one sample, sequenced in a study of beta chain features in type 1 diabetes. The isolated RNA, all of it, was reverse transcribed, so expressed TCRB transcripts were what got sequenced. Assay: immunoSEQ multiplex PCR; the TCRdb copy retains only in-frame clones and omits some. The sample holds 200,000 to 250,000 clones, roughly 11% seen once. Sample: central memory CD4+ T cells from blood. These TCRs come from a man between 18 and 35 years old in good health.

In this sample, this clone turned up a few times. The chain couples TRBV9 to TRBJ2-2; D call uncertain. There are 13 residues in the CDR3. Germline V CDR1 and CDR2: SGDLS, YYNGEE. V shed 1 base and J shed 4 bases, with 5 bases lying between them. In nucleotides, the CDR3 is TGTGCCAGCAGCGTAACGTTCACCGGGGAGCTGTTTTTT. Translated: CASSVTFTGELFF.

This clone has just a few counts. The V call is TRBV7-2, the J call TRBJ2-1; TRBD2 is a possible D gene (6 bases). Trimming removed 5 bases at V and 6 bases at J, with 20 bases between. The germline V gene has CDR1 SGHTA and CDR2 FQGNSA. The CDR3 length is 16 residues. The CDR3 spells CASSPGRSYRPNEQFF. In DNA form, the CDR3 reads TGTGCCAGCAGCCCCGGGAGAAGCTACCGGCCCAATGAGCAGTTCTTC.

The V and J genes are TRBV7-2 and TRBJ2-7, with TRBD1 matching 9 bases. The V and J ends lost 5 bases and 6 bases, in that order; junction bases with no gene match: 8. The CDR3 covers 14 residues. Germline CDR1 SGHTA, CDR2 FQGNSA. CDR3 coding DNA: TGTGCCAGCAGCGCCGGGACAGGGAGCCGCGAGCAGTACTTC. Amino acid sequence: CASSAGTGSREQYF.

This clone showed up just a few times. As DNA, the CDR3 is TGTGCCAGCTCACCTACGGGACAGACTAACTATGGCTACACCTTC. It is translated as CASSPTGQTNYGYTF. The rearrangement joins TRBV18 to TRBJ1-2; TRBD1 matches at 7 bases. The CDR3 sequence is 15 residues long. The V gene's germline CDR1 is KGHSH and CDR2 LQKENI. After removal of 3 bases from V and 0 bases from J, the junction contained 4 bases not matched to a gene.

V and J are TRBV19 and TRBJ2-7; TRBD2 agrees at 11 bases. V trimming: 6 bases; J trimming: 5 bases; junction bases outside the gene matches: 9. Germline values: CDR1 LNHDA, CDR2 SQIVND (reference sequence). The CDR3 covers 15 residues. CDR3 DNA: TGTGCCAGTAGATCAGAACTAGCGGGAGCGGACGAGCAGTACTTC. This sequence encodes CASRSELAGADEQYF.

This clone was recorded at least ten times. The chain recombines TRBV5-1 with TRBJ2-1; TRBD1 is a possible D gene (6 bases). Trimming removed 1 base from V and 7 bases from J, with 12 bases in between. The CDR3 totals 14 residues. CDR1 and CDR2 (germline): SGHRS, YFSETQ. The CDR3 spells CASSLFPQGNEQFF. Written as DNA, the CDR3 is TGCGCCAGCAGCTTGTTCCCGCAGGGGAATGAGCAGTTCTTC.

Worth noting for this clone: One end of the junction varies from germline; a read error may be responsible. The V and J genes are TRBV6-5 and TRBJ2-5, with D hard to call. Germline V gene sequence: CDR1 MNHEY, CDR2 SVGAGI. There are 11 residues in the CDR3. Here the CDR3 DNA reads TGTGCCATCAGTGAAGGGTGGACCCAGTACTTC. Translation: CAISEGWTQYF.

This clone was detected many times. This chain links TRBV7-6 with TRBJ2-2; D not resolved. Trimming pared 3 bases from V and 5 bases from J, leaving 13 bases between. In germline, CDR1 is SGHVS, CDR2 FNYEAQ. The CDR3 loop spans 15 amino acids. CDR3 region: CASSFVAERTGELFF. The CDR3 nucleotides are TGTGCCAGCAGCTTCGTGGCGGAACGTACCGGGGAGCTGTTTTTT. Supplemented by reference TRBV7-6 and TRBJ2-2, the full variable domain reads GAGVSQSPRYKVTKRGQDVALRCDPISGHVSLYWYRQALGQGPEFLTYFNYEAQQDKSGLPNDRFSAERPEGSISTLTIQRTEQRDSAMYRCASSFVAERTGELFFGEGSRLTVL.

The rearrangement uses TRBV30 and TRBJ2-7; 8 nucleotides line up with TRBD1. Germline assignment: CDR1 GTSNPN and CDR2 SVGIG (reference sequence). Trimming at V came to 0 bases and at J to 1 base, leaving 2 bases not matched to a gene. The CDR3 runs 14 residues. CDR3 amino acids: CAWSVQGVSYEQYF. The CDR3, as DNA: TGTGCCTGGAGTGTACAGGGGGTTTCCTACGAGCAGTACTTC.